This TCR beta chain originates from a study of T cells in Graves' hyperthyroidism and ophthalmopathy. General observations from the study: A 13 V-J model separated ophthalmopathy from stable hyperthyroidism.

V lost 1 base, J lost 3 bases, and 13 bases lay in between. The CDR3 contains 16 residues. Many counts were recorded for this clonotype. Its cognate antigen is unknown. Graves' hyperthyroidism qualified as stable when ophthalmopathy did not progress within 18 months. Subjects aged 18 to 65 presented with newly diagnosed hyperthyroidism of less than 2 months' duration. Diagnoses were made from clinical symptoms, serum measures (thyroxine and TRAb), thyroid ultrasound and orbital computed tomography. It was RNA transcripts that yielded the amplified TCR beta CDR3 regions. First-round RT-PCR of the TCR CDR3 relied on the HTBI primer set. TCRdb used MiXCR to reprocess the multiplex PCR reads, holding one entry per CDR3 protein. The profile shows over 150,000 distinct CDR3 sequences, about a sixth of them singletons.

The V and J genes are TRBV12-3 or TRBV12-4 and TRBJ2-1; D remains ambiguous. The sequencing input was blood. The receptor comes from a woman between 50 and 59 years old with Graves' hyperthyroidism. CDR3 nucleotide sequence: TGTGCCAGCAGTTTAGTGAGCGCTTCCTACTACAATGAGCAGTTCTTC. Translated, it gives CASSLVSASYYNEQFF.